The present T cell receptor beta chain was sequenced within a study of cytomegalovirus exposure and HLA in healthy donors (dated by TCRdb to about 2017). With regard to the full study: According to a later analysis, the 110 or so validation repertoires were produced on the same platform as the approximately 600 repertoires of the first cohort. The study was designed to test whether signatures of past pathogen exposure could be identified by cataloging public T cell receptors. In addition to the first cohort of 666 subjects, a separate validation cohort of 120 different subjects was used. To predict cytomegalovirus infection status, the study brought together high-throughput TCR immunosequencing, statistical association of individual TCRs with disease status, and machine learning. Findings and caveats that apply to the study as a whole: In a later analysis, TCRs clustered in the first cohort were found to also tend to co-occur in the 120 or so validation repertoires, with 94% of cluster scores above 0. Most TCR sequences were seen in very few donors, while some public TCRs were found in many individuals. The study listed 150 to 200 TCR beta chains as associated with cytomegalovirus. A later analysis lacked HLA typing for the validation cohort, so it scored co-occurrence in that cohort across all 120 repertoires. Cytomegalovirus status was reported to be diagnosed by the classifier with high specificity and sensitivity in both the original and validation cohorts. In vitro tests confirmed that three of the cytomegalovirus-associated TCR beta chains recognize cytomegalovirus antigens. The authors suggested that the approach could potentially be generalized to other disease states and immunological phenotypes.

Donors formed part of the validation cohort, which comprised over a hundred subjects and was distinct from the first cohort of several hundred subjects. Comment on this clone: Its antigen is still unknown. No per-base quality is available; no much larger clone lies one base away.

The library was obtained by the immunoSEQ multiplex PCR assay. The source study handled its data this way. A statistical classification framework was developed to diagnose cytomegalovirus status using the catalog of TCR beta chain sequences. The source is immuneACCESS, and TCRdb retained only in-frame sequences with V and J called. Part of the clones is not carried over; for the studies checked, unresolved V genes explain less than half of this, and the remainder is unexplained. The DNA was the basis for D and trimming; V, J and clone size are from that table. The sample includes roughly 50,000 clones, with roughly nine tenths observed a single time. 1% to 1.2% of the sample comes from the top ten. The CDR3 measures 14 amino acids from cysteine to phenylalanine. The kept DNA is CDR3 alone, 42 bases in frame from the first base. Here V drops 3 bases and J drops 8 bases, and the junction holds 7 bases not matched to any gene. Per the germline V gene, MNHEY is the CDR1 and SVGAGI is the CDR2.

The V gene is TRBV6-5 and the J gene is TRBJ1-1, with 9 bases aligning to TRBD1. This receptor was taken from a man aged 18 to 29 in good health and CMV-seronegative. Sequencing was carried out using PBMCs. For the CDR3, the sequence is CASSYTQGASEAFF. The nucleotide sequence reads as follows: TGTGCCAGCAGTTATACACAGGGGGCTAGCGAAGCTTTCTTT.